The subject of this entry is one T cell receptor beta chain. The antigen this receptor binds is unknown. Base qualities are not at hand, and no much larger clone is one base apart. The source of the sample is a study of shared clonotypes between healthy human individuals (dated by TCRdb to the early 2020s). In terms of the full investigation: Three men and two women, aged 18 to 49 years, made up the cohort. Per donor, three plates each were used for CD4 naive and CD4 memory, two for CD8 naive, and one for CD8 memory. Libraries were prepared and TCR repertoires were sequenced by different laboratories using diverse techniques, in order to increase sequencing depth and limit assay-specific biases. Per donor, leukapheresis produced somewhere between about 0.85 and 8.9 billion PBMCs. To estimate repertoire size and how much clonotype sharing occurs between individuals, the study deeply sequenced the blood TCR repertoires of roughly 5 healthy adults.

The full study reports these points: Clonotypes shared by all four sorted-subset donors showed higher generation probabilities than non-shared clonotypes. Approximately 5% of naive CD4, 3.5% of naive CD8, around 2.3% of memory CD4, and 0.4% of memory CD8 clonotypes were shared across a handful of donors. Based on pairwise subsampling, the degree of clonotype sharing among donors was expected to be affected by sequencing depth. Only blood was sampled, and tissue TCR repertoires likely differ from those in blood. The small number of donors limited the genetic and exposure-history diversity represented. Incomplete sequencing was indicated by rarefaction of sorted-subset datasets, despite the large sequencing depth. Naive subsets generally had larger estimated clonotype richness than memory subsets did.

TCR CDR3 regions were amplified from genomic DNA by multiplex PCR using the deep immunoSEQ assay. Extracted genomic DNA from each cell subset was spread evenly across all wells of several immunoSEQ 96-well plates, with each plate serving as a replicate. Each replicate PCR for sorted subsets received around 200 ng genomic DNA, equal to tens of thousands of T cell genomes. The purified libraries were quantified using a Qubit 3.0 fluorometer, sized with a Bioanalyzer 2100, and then quantified again using the KAPA Library Quantification kit. A separate single-read 150-cycle Illumina NextSeq 550 flow cell was used to sequence each immunoSEQ 96-well plate. Processing in the source paper ran as follows. The immunoSEQ output contained only junctional sequences without quality scores, so filtering could not match that applied to full-length reads. To assign V/J genes and CDR3, sequences were annotated using PyIR, a Python wrapper for IgBLAST v1.9, with IMGT germline references. Reads were removed for weak V/J assignments (E-value above 1e-6), missing CDR3, stop codons, out-of-frame junctions, or ambiguous translated residues. V3J clonotypes were defined as sequences sharing the same inferred V gene, J gene, and CDR3 amino acid sequence. To compute the percentage overlap between repertoires, the number of shared unique clonotypes was divided by the size of the smaller repertoire. Richness of each repertoire was evaluated using RTK rarefaction, the Chao1 estimator, and Recon v2.1 estimates of unobserved clonotypes. Generation probabilities for all TCRbeta clonotypes obtained by the gDNA method from a few donors were computed using OLGA. The immuneACCESS repertoire file appears here via TCRdb, limited to in-frame rearrangements. These files lack a portion of the clones; in checked studies, under half of the deficit traces to unresolved V genes, and the cause of the others is not known. V, J and clone size were drawn from that table, and D and trimming were deduced from the DNA. A total of 2 million to 2.5 million clones appear in this sample, 93% of them only once. 0.39% of the sample lies in the top ten.

The donors were healthy, HIV-negative adults who had no recently reported acute infections or vaccinations. Every donor was a Caucasian adult living in Nashville, Tennessee, USA. CD4+ T cells were enriched by magnetic negative selection; naive cells were then positively selected on CD45RA, and the negative fraction formed the memory subset. After blood collection by leukapheresis, PBMCs were isolated using Ficoll-Histopaque density gradient centrifugation and then cryopreserved in the vapor phase of liquid nitrogen. Analytical flow cytometry was used to check the purity and quantity of each magnetically sorted T cell population. Genomic DNA was isolated from every sorted fraction and measured by UV absorbance on a Nanodrop 2000c. From a lookup of the germline V gene (reference sequence), CDR1 and CDR2 are LNHNV and YYDKDF. The junction carries 13 bases between V and J, which are trimmed by 1 base and 3 bases respectively. The CDR3 covers 16 residues, taking in both the cysteine and the phenylalanine. The kept DNA is CDR3 alone, 48 bases in frame from the first base.

The sequence derives from a man between 18 and 35 years old in good health. Some clones in this sample may be carry-over from other donors' samples. The V gene is TRBV15 and the J gene is TRBJ2-1, with the D call perhaps TRBD1 or TRBD2, each one matching 6 bases. Sequences were obtained from naive CD4+ T cells from PBMCs. Sample cell subset or site, as interpreted from the label and publication: CD45RA+ positively selected. The CDR3 region: CATSRVRGPNYNEQFF. The sequenced DNA is TGTGCCACCAGCAGAGTTCGGGGGCCCAACTACAATGAGCAGTTCTTC.